These 16 T cell receptor beta chains were all obtained from the same sample, sequenced in a study of T cells after yellow fever vaccination. TCRdb reprocessed the 5' RACE reads with MiXCR, giving one entry per CDR3 protein. The sample lists some 560,000 distinct CDR3 sequences, 15% to 20% seen once, with roughly an eighth in the top ten. Sequenced material: PBMCs, taken 15 days after the yellow fever booster vaccination. The receptors come from a man aged 25-40 years who received the YFV17D yellow fever vaccine.

The table lists this clonotype with a few counts. The rearrangement links TRBV20-1 to TRBJ2-5; 15 bases line up with TRBD2. Germline CDR1 reads DFQATT; CDR2 reads SNEGSKA (reference sequence). The CDR3 is 14 residues long. V lost 3 bases and J lost 5; bases outside the gene matches: 1. The CDR3 spells CSASGTSGRETQYF. CDR3 DNA sequence: TGCAGTGCTAGCGGGACTAGCGGGAGGGAGACCCAGTACTTC.

The chain links TRBV10-3 to TRBJ2-1, with TRBD2 matching 9 bases. Per germline, CDR1 ENHRY and CDR2 SYGVKD. Trimming removed 0 bases from V and 7 bases from J; junction bases left unmatched: 4. The CDR3 loop spans 15 amino acids. CDR3 protein: CAISESAGGGNEQFF. CDR3 DNA: TGTGCCATCAGTGAGTCTGCGGGAGGGGGGAATGAGCAGTTCTTC.

V and J are TRBV2 and TRBJ2-5; D perhaps matches TRBD2 (6 bases). CDR1 is SNHLY and CDR2 is FYNNEI in the germline V gene. The CDR3 is made up of 11 amino acids. V lost 3 bases and J 10 bases, leaving 9 bases between the germline ends. Here the CDR3 DNA reads TGTGCCAGCAGTGAGGGGGGTAACCAGTACTTC. It translates to CASSEGGNQYF.

The chain is built from TRBV4-1 and TRBJ1-5; possible D gene TRBD1, 5 bases. The CDR3 covers 15 residues. Trimming removed 1 base at V and 5 bases at J, with 12 bases between. Germline V gives CDR1 MGHRA, CDR2 YSYEKL. CDR3 bases: TGCGCCAGCAGCCAAGTGGGGCGTGGGGATCAGCCCCAGCATTTT. It is translated as CASSQVGRGDQPQHF.

This clonotype was observed a few times. V is TRBV20-1 and J is TRBJ2-7; D is uncertain. This CDR3 is built from 11 residues. Trimming stripped 4 bases from V and 7 bases from J, with 11 bases between. The germline gives CDR1 DFQATT, CDR2 SNEGSKA (reference sequence). CDR3: CSANNPWEQYF. The CDR3, as DNA: TGCAGTGCTAATAACCCCTGGGAGCAGTACTTC.

This chain joins TRBV7-2 and TRBJ2-1; unclear D gene. V was cut by 2 bases and J by 4 bases, with 6 bases left in between. Germline V lookup: CDR1 SGHTA, CDR2 FQGNSA. The CDR3 is 13 residues long. The CDR3: CASSLNWYNEQFF. The CDR3 nucleotides are TGTGCCAGCAGCTTAAATTGGTACAATGAGCAGTTCTTC.

The rearrangement uses TRBV7-9 and TRBJ2-4; 7 nucleotides match TRBD2. V was clipped by 4 bases and J by 6 bases; unmatched bases: 15. The CDR3 runs to 17 residues. The V gene's germline CDR1 is SEHNR and CDR2 FQNEAQ (reference sequence). The CDR3 loop reads CASSSREAGERGNIQYF. In DNA form, the CDR3 reads TGTGCCAGCAGCTCCCGGGAGGCGGGAGAGAGGGGAAACATTCAGTACTTC.

This clonotype has a handful of counts. This chain uses TRBV7-2 with TRBJ1-2; D is unresolved. V lost 7 bases, J lost 8 bases, and 14 bases lay in between. CDR1 is SGHTA, CDR2 FQGNSA, per germline. The CDR3 has 12 amino acids. For the CDR3, the DNA is TGTGCCAGCATCCTAAACCGGGGAGGCTACACCTTC. Protein: CASILNRGGYTF.

This chain joins TRBV7-2 and TRBJ2-1, with D possibly being TRBD2 (7 bases). Per the germline V gene, CDR1 is SGHTA and CDR2 is FQGNSA. The CDR3 covers 16 residues. With 4 bases removed from V and 2 bases from J, the gap between germline ends came to 15 bases. The CDR3 bases are TGTGCCAGCAGCTCTCGGAGGGGGAGGGCCTACAATGAGCAGTTCTTC. Its protein product is CASSSRRGRAYNEQFF.

This clonotype was recorded only once. The chain carries TRBV7-8 and TRBJ2-7; D may be TRBD2 (6 bases). CDR1 and CDR2 from the germline V gene are SGHVS and FQNEAQ. Trimming pared 3 bases from V and 3 bases from J, leaving 12 bases between. This CDR3 has 14 residues. Here the CDR3 DNA reads TGTGCCAGCAGCTTGGGACTGAAAAACTACGAGCAGTACTTC. It is translated as CASSLGLKNYEQYF.

This rearrangement joins TRBV29-1 to TRBJ2-3; 10 bases are a match to TRBD2. This CDR3 comprises 14 residues. From germline, CDR1 is SQVTM and CDR2 ANQGSEA. The J segment lost 2 bases and the V segment lost 7 bases, leaving 6 bases of the junction unmatched. The CDR3 spells CSAILAGFTDTQYF. CDR3 nucleotide sequence: TGCAGCGCGATACTAGCGGGATTCACAGATACGCAGTATTTT.

This clonotype was seen only a few times. This rearrangement joins TRBV7-8 to TRBJ2-2; D is ambiguous. Per germline, CDR1 SGHVS and CDR2 FQNEAQ. CDR3 length: 17 residues. The ends were cut back, 1 base at V and 4 bases at J, with 16 bases in the middle. This CDR3 is CASSLVQSQWGTGELFF. In DNA, the CDR3 is TGTGCCAGCAGCTTAGTGCAGTCGCAGTGGGGCACCGGGGAGCTGTTTTTT.

The chain recombines TRBV4-2 with TRBJ2-3, with 10 bases matching TRBD2. The CDR3 extends over 18 amino acids. CDR1 LGHNA and CDR2 YNFKEQ come from the germline V gene. The ends lost 4 bases at V and 1 base at J; junction bases unmatched: 11. The CDR3 nucleotides are TGTGCCAGCAGCCCTAAACTGAGGAGCGGGGGGGGCACAGATACGCAGTATTTT. This translates into CASSPKLRSGGGTDTQYF.

This clonotype has a count of ten or more. The V call is TRBV19, the J call TRBJ2-2; D perhaps matches TRBD1 (7 bases). The length of the CDR3 is 15 residues. Germline V gives CDR1 LNHDA, CDR2 SQIVND (reference sequence). V lost 6 bases to trimming and J lost 7 bases, with 18 bases between them. The CDR3 is CASRRQGGDSGELFF. The DNA for the CDR3 is TGTGCCAGTAGACGACAGGGCGGGGACAGCGGGGAGCTGTTTTTT.

The chain links TRBV4-2 to TRBJ2-3; unclear D gene. Trimming removed 0 bases from V and 5 bases from J, with 6 bases in between. CDR3 length: 13 residues. CDR1 and CDR2 from the germline V gene are LGHNA and YNFKEQ. The CDR3, as DNA: TGTGCCAGCAGCCAAGATTCGGGAGATACGCAGTATTTT. It codes for CASSQDSGDTQYF.

The V call is TRBV5-4, the J call TRBJ2-3, with 7 bases aligning to TRBD2. This CDR3 spans 14 amino acids. The germline V gene has CDR1 SGHNT and CDR2 YYREEE (reference sequence). With 5 bases clipped from V and 3 bases from J, the junction kept 6 bases outside the gene matches. This chain's CDR3 is CASSGGGRTDTQYF. CDR3 nucleotide sequence: TGTGCCAGCAGTGGGGGAGGGCGGACAGATACGCAGTATTTT.